This is a list of T cell receptor beta chains from one sample in a study of neurological immune-mediated disorders. TCRdb ran MiXCR on the 5' RACE reads and lists one entry per CDR3 protein. The data contain approximately 74,000 distinct CDR3 sequences, less than 5.5% of them seen just once; the ten biggest clones take up just under 7.5%. The sequencing input was PBMCs. Receptors originate from a man aged 18 to 30 with multiple sclerosis. The CDR3 runs from the conserved cysteine through the conserved F or W. The order of the fields is clone size, V gene, D gene, J gene, CDR3 protein, CDR3 DNA. The D gene is left open where the match is weak. Part of the rows lack a size; the others show once, few, many or a class for expanded clones.

many,TRBV10-2,TRBD1,TRBJ2-3,CASSELGQGLADTQYF,TGCGCCAGCAGTGAGCTGGGACAGGGGTTGGCAGATACGCAGTATTTT
many,TRBV20-1,NA,TRBJ2-3,CSARGPLAVDTQYF,TGCAGTGCTAGAGGCCCGTTGGCGGTAGATACGCAGTATTTT
many,TRBV12-3/TRBV12-4,TRBD1,TRBJ1-1,CASSARGLGTEAFF,TGTGCCAGCAGCGCAAGGGGGCTCGGCACTGAAGCTTTCTTT
many,TRBV12-3/TRBV12-4,TRBD2,TRBJ2-7,CASSSLGWLAGPSRTYEQYF,TGTGCCAGCAGTTCCCTCGGATGGCTAGCGGGACCATCGCGAACCTACGAGCAGTACTTC
many,TRBV11-2,NA,TRBJ1-2,CASSPGYGYTF,TGTGCCAGCAGCCCGGGATACGGCTACACCTTC
many,TRBV5-1,NA,TRBJ2-7,CASSLEVGHPYEQYF,TGCGCCAGCAGCTTGGAAGTCGGGCACCCCTACGAGCAGTACTTC
many,TRBV20-1,TRBD2,TRBJ2-5,CSARDPSGSQETQYF,TGCAGTGCTAGAGATCCTAGCGGCTCACAAGAGACCCAGTACTTC
many,TRBV20-1,NA,TRBJ2-1,CSADARGAVNNEQFF,TGCAGTGCCGACGCAAGGGGGGCAGTAAACAATGAGCAGTTCTTC
many,TRBV18,TRBD1,TRBJ2-3,CASSPLPTGGITDTQYF,TGTGCCAGCTCACCACTGCCGACAGGGGGCATAACAGATACGCAGTATTTT
many,TRBV20-1,NA,TRBJ2-4,CSAKVGAFQYF,TGCAGTGCTAAGGTGGGGGCTTTTCAGTACTTC
many,TRBV11-2,NA,TRBJ1-6,CASSLVWGFANSPLHF,TGTGCCAGCAGCTTAGTATGGGGATTCGCAAATTCACCCCTCCACTTT
few,TRBV7-2,NA,TRBJ1-6,CASSLVRARYNSPLHF,TGTGCCAGCAGCTTAGTAAGGGCCCGCTATAATTCACCCCTACACTTT
many,TRBV27,NA,TRBJ1-1,CASYDPWQANEAFF,TGTGCCAGCTATGACCCGTGGCAGGCCAATGAAGCTTTCTTT
many,TRBV5-1,TRBD1,TRBJ1-2,CASSLGQGAFGYTF,TGCGCCAGCAGCTTGGGACAGGGGGCTTTTGGCTACACCTTC
NA,TRBV7-8,NA,TRBJ1-5,CASSLVSGWEEQPQNF,TGTGCCAGCAGCTTAGTGTCAGGGTGGGAGGAACAGCCCCAGAATTTT
many,TRBV29-1,NA,TRBJ2-3,CSLYLTDPRGNTQYF,TGCAGCTTATACTTGACGGACCCCAGGGGAAATACGCAGTATTTT
NA,TRBV18,NA,TRBJ1-4,CVSSPHQNEKLFF,TGTGTCAGCTCACCGCACCAAAATGAAAAACTGTTTTTT
NA,TRBV9,NA,TRBJ2-7,CANSAGIETEQYF,TGTGCCAACAGCGCAGGAATAGAGACAGAGCAGTACTTC
many,TRBV20-1,NA,TRBJ2-1,CSATGAGNEQFF,TGCAGCGCGACGGGGGCGGGCAATGAGCAGTTCTTC